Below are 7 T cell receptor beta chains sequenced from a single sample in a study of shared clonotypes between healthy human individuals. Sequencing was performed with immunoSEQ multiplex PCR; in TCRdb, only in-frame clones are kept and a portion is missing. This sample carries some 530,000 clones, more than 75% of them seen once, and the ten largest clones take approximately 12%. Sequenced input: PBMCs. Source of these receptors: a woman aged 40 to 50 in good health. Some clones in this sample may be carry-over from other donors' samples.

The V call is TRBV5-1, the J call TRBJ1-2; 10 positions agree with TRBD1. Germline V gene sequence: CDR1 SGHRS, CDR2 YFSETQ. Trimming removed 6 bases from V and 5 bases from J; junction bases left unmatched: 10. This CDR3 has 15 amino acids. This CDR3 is CASNPGTGEKYGYTF. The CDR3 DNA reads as TGCGCCAGCAACCCCGGGACAGGGGAAAAGTATGGCTACACCTTC.

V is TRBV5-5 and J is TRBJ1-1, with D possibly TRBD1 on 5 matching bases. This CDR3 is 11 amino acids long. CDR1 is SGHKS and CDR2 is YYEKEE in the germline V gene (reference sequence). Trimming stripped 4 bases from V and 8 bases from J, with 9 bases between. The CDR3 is CASSQYREAFF. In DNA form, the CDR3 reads TGTGCCAGCAGCCAGTACAGGGAAGCTTTCTTT.

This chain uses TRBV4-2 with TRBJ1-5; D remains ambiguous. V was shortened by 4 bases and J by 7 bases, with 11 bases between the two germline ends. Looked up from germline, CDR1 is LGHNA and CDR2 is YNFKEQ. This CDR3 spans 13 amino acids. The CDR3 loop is CASSRNEGQPQHF. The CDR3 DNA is TGTGCCAGCAGCCGCAACGAGGGCCAGCCCCAGCATTTT.

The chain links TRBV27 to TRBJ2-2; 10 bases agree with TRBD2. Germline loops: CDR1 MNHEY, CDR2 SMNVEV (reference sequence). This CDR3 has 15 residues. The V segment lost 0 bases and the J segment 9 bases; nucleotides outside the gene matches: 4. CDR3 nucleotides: TGTGCCAGCAGTTTATCCCTAGCGGGAGCTAGGGAGCTGTTTTTT. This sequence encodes CASSLSLAGARELFF.

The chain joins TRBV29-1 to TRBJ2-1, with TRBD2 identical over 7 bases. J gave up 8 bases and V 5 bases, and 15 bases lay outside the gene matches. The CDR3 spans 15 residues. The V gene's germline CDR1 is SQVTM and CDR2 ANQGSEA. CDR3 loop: CSVCPWRERYDEQFF. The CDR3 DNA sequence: TGCAGCGTTTGTCCCTGGCGGGAGAGGTACGATGAGCAGTTCTTC.

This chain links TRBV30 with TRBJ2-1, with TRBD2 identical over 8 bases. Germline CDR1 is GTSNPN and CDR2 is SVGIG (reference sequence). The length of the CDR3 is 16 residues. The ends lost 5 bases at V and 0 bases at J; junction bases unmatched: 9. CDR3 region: CAWRTTSGSSYNEQFF. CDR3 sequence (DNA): TGTGCCTGGCGAACTACTAGCGGTAGCTCCTACAATGAGCAGTTCTTC.

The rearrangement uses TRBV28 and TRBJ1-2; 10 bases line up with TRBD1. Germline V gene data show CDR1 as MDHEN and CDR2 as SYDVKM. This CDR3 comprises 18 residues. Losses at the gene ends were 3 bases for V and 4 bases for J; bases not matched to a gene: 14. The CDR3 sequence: CASSLSFYSGTGVYGYTF. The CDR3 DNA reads TGTGCCAGCAGTTTGTCTTTTTATAGTGGGACAGGGGTCTATGGCTACACCTTC.